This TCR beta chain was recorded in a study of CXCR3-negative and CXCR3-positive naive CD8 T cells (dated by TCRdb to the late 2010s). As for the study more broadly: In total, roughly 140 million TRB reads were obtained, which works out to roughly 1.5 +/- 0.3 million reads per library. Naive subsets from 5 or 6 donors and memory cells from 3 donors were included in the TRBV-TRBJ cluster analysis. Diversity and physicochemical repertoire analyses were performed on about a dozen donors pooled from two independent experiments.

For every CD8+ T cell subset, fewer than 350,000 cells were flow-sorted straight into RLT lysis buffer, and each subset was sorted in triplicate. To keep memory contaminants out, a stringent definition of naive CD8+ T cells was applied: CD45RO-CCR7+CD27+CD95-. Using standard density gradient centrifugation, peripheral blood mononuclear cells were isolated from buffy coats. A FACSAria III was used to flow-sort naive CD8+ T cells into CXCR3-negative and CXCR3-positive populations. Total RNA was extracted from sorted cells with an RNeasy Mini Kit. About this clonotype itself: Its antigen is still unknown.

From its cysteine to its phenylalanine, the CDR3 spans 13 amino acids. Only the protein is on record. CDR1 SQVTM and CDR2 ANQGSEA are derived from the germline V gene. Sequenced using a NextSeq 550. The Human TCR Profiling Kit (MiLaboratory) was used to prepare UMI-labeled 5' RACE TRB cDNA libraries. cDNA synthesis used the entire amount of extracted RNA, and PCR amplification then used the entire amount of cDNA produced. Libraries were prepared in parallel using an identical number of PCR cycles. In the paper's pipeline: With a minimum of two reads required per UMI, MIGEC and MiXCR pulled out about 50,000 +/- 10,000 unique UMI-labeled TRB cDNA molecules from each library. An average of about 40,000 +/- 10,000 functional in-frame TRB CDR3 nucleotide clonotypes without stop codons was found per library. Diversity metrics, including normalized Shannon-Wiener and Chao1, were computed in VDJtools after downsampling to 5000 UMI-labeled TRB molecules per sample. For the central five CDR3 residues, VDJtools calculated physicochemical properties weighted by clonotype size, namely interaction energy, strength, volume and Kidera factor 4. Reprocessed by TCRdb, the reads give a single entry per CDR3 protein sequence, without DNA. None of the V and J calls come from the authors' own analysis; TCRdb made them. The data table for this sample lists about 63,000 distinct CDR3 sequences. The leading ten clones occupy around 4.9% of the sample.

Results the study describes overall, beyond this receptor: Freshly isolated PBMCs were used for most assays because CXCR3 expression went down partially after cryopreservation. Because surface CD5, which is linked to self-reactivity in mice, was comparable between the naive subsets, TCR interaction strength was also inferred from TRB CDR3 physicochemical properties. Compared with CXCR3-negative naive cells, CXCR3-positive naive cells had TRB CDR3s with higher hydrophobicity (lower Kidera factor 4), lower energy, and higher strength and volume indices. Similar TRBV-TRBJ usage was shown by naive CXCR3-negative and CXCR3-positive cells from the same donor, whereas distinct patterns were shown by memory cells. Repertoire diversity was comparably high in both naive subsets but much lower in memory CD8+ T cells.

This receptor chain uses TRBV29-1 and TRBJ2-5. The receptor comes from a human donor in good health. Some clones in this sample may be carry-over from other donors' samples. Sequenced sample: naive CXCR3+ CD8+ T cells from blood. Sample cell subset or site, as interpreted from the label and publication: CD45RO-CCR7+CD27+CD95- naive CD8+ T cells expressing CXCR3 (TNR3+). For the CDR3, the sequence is CSVVGQVQETQYF.